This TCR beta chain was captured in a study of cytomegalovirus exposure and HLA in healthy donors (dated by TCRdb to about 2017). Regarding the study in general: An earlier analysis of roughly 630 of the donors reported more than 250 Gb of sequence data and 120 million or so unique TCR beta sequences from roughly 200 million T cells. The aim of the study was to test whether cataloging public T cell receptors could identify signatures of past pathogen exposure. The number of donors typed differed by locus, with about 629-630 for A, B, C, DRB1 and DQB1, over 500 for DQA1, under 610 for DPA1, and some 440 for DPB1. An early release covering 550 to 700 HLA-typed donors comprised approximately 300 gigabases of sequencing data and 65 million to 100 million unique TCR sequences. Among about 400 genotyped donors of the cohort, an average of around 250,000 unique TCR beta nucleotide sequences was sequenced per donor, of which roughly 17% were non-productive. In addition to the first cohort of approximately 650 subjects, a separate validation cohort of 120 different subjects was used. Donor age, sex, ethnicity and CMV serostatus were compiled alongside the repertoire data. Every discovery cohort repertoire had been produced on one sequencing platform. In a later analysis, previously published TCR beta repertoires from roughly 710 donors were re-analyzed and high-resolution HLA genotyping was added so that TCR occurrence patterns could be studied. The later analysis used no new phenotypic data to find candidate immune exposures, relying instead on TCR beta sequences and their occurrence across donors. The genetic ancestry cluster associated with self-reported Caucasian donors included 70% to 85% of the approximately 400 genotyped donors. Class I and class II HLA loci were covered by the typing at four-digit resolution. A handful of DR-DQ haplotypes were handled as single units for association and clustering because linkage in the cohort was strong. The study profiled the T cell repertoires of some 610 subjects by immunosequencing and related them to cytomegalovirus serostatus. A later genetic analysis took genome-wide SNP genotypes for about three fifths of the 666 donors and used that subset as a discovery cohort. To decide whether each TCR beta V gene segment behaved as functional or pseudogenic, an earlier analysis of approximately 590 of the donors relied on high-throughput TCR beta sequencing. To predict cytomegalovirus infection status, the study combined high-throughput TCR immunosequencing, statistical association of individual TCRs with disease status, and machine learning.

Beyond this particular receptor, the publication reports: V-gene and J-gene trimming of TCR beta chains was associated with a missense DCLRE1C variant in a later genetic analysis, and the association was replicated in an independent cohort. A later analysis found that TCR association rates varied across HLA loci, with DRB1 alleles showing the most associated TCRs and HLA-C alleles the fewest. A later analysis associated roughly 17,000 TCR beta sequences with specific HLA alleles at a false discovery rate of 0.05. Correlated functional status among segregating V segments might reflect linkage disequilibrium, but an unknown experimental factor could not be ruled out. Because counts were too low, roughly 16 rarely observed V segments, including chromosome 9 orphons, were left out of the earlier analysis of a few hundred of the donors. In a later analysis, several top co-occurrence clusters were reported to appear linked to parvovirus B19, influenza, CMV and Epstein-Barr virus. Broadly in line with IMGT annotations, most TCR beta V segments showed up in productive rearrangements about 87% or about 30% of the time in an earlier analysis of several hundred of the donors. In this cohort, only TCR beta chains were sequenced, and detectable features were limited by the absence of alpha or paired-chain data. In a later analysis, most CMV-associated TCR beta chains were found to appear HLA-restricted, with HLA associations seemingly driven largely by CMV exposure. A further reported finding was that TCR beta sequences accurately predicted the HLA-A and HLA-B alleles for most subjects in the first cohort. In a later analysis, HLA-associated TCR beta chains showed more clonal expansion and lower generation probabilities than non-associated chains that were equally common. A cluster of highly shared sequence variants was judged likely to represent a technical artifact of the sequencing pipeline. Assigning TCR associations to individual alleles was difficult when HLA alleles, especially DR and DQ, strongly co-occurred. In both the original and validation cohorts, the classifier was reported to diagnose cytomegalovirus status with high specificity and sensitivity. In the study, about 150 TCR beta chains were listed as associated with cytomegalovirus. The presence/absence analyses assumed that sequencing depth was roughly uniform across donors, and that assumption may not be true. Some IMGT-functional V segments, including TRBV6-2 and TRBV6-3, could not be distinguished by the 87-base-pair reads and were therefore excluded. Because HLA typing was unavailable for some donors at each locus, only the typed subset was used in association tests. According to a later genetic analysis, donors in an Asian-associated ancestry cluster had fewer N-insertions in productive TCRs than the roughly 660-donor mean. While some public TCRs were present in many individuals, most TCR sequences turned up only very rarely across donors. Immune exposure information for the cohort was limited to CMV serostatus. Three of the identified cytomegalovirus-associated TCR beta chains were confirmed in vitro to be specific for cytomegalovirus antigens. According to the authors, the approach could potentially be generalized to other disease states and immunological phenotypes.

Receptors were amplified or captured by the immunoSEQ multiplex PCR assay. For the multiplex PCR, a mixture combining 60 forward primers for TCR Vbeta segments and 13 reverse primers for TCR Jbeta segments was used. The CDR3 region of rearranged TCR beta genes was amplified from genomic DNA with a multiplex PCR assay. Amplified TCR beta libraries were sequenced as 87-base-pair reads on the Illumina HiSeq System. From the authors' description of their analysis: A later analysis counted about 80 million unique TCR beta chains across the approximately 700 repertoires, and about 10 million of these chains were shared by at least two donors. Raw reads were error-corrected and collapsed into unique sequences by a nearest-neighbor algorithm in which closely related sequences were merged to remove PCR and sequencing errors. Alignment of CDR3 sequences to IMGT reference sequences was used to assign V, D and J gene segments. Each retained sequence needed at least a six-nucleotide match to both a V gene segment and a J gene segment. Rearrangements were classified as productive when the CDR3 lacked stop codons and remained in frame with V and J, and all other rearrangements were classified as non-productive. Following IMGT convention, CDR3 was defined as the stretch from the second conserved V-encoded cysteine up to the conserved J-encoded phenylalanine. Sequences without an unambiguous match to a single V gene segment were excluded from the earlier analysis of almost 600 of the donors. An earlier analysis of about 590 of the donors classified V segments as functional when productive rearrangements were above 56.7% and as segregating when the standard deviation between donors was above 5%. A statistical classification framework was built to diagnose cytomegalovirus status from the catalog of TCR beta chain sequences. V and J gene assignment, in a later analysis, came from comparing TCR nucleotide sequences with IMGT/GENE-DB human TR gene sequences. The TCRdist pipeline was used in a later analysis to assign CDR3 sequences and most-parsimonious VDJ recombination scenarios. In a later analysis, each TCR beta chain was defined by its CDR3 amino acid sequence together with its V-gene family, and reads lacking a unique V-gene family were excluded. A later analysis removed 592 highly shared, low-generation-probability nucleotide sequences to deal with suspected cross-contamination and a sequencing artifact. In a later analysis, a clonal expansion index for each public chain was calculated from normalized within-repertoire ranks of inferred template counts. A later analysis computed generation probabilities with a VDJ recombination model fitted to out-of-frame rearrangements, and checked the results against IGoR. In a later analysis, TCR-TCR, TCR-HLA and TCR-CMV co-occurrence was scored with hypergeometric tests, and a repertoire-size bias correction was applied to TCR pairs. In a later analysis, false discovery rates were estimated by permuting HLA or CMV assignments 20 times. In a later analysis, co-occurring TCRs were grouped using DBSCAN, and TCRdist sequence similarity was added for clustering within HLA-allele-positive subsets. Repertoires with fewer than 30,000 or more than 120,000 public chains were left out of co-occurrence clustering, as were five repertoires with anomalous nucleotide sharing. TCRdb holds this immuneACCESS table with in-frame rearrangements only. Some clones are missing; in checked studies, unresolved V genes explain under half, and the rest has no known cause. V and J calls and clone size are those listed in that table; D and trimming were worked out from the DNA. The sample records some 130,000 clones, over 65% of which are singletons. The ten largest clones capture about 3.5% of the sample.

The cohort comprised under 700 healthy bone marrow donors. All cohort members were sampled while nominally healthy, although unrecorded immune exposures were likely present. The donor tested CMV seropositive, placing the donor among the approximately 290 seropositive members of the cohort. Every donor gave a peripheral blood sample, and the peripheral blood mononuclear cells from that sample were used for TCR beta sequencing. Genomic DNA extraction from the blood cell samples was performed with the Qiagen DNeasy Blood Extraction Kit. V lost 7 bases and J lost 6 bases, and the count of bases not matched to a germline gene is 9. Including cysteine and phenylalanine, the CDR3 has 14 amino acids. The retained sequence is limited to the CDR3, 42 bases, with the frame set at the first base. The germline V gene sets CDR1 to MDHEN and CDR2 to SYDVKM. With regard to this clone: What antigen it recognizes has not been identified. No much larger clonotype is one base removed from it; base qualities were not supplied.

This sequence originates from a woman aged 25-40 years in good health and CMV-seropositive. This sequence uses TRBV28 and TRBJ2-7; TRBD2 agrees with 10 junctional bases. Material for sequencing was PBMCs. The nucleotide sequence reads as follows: TGTGCCAGCACTCAAGCGGGGGGGCTGGTCGAGCAGTACTTC. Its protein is CASTQAGGLVEQYF.